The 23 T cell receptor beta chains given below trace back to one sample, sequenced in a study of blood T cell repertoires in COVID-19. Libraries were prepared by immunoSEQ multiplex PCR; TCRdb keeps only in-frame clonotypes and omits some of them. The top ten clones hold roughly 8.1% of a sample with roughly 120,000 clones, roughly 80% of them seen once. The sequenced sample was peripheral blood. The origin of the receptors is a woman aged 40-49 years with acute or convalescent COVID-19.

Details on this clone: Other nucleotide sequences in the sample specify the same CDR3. The CDR3 DNA reads as TGCGCCAGCAGCTTGGGTGGGAGCTCCTACGAGCAGTACTTC. Its translation: CASSLGGSSYEQYF. The chain is built from TRBV5-1 and TRBJ2-7, with D possibly TRBD2 on 5 matching bases. Trimming left V 0 bases short and J 0 bases short, with 7 bases between. Germline CDR1 is SGHRS and CDR2 is YFSETQ. The CDR3 is made up of 14 amino acids.

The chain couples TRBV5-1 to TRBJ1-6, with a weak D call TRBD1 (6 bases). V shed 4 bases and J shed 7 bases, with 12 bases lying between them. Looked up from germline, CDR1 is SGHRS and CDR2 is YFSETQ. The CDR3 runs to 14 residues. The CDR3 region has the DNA TGCGCCAGCAGCCACGGACAGTTAAATTCACCCCTCCACTTT. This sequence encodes CASSHGQLNSPLHF.

The CDR3 nucleotides read TGTGCCGCGGGGGGGGTTGTCACTGAAGCTTTCTTT. Translation: CAAGGVVTEAFF. The rearrangement joins TRBV6-5 to TRBJ1-1; the D gene is possibly TRBD1 (5 bases). V lost 11 bases, J lost 4 bases, and 14 bases lay in between. The CDR3 has 12 amino acids. Germline-derived CDR1 and CDR2 are MNHEY and SVGAGI.

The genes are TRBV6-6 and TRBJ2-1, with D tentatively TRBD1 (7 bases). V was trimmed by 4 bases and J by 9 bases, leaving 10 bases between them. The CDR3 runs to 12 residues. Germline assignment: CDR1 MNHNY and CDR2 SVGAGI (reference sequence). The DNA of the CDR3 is TGTGCCAGCAGTTCCCAGGGGGGTGAGCAGTTCTTC. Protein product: CASSSQGGEQFF.

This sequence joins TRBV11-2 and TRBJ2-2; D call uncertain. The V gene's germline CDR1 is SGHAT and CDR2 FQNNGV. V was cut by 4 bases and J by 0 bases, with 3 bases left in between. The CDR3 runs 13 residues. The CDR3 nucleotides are TGTGCCAGCAGCTACTCGAACACCGGGGAGCTGTTTTTT. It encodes CASSYSNTGELFF.

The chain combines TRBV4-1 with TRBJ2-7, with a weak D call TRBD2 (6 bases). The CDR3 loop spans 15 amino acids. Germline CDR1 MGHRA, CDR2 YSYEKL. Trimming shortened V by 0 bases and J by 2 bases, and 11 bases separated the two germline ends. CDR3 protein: CASSQDPGGTYEQYF. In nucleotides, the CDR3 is TGCGCCAGCAGCCAAGATCCTGGGGGGACCTACGAGCAGTACTTC.

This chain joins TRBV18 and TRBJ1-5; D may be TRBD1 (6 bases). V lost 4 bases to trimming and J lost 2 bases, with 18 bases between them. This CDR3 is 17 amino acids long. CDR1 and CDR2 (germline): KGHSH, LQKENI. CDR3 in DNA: TGTGCCAGCTCACGGACGGGGGGCGGGGATCGCAATCAGCCCCAGCATTTT. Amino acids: CASSRTGGGDRNQPQHF. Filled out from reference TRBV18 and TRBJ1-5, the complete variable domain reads NAGVMQNPRHLVRRRGQEARLRCSPMKGHSHVYWYRQLPEEGLKFMVYLQKENIIDESGMPKERFSAEFPKEGPSILRIQQVVRGDSAAYFCASSRTGGGDRNQPQHFGDGTRLSIL.

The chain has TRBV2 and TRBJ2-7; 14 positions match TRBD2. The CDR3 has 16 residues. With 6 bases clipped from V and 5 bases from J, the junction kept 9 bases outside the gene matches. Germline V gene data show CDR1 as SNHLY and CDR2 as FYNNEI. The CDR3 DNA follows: TGTGCCAGCAGCTACTCGAGGGGACTAGCGGGGGACGAGCAGTACTTC. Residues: CASSYSRGLAGDEQYF. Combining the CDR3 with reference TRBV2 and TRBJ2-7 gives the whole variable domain EPEVTQTPSHQVTQMGQEVILRCVPISNHLYFYWYRQILGQKVEFLVSFYNNEISEKSEIFDDQFSVERPDGSNFTLKIRSTKLEDSAMYFCASSYSRGLAGDEQYFGPGTRLTVT.

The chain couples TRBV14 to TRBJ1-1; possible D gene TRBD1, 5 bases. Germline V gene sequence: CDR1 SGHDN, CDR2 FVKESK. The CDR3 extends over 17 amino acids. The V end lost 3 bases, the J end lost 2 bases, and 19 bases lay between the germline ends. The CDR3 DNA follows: TGTGCCAGCAGCCATCCCCTGGAAGGGGATTTTAACACTGAAGCTTTCTTT. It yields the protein CASSHPLEGDFNTEAFF.

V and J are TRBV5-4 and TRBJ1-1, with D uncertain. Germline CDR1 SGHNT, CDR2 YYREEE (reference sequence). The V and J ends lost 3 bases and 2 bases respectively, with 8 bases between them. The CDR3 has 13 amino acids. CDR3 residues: CASSSTSNTEAFF. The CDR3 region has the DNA TGTGCCAGCAGCTCAACATCAAACACTGAAGCTTTCTTT.

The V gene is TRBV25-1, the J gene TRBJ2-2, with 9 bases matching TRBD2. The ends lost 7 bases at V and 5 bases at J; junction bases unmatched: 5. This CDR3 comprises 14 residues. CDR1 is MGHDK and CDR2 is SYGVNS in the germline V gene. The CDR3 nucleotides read TGTGCCAGCACCACGGCGGGGGGGACCGGGGAGCTGTTTTTT. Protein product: CASTTAGGTGELFF.

CDR3 DNA sequence: TGTGCCAGCAGCTTGGGCCGTACGGTCTATGGCTACACCTTC. This gives the protein CASSLGRTVYGYTF. The gene calls are TRBV5-6 and TRBJ1-2, with unresolved D. Trimming took 0 bases from V and 4 from J, leaving 10 bases between them. Germline V gene lookup returns CDR1 SGHDT and CDR2 YYEEEE. This CDR3 contains 14 residues.

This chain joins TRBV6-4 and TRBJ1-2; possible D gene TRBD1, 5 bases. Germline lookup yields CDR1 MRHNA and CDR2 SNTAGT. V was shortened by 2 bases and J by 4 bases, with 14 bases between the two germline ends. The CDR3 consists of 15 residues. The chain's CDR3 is CASSDRSGGSYGYTF. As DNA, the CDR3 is TGTGCCAGCAGTGACCGGTCCGGGGGGAGCTATGGCTACACCTTC.

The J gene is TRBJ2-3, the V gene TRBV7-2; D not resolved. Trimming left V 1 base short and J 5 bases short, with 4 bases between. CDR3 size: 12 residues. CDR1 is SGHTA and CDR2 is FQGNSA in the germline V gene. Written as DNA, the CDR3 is TGTGCCAGCAGCTTAGTAGTAGATACGCAGTATTTT. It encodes CASSLVVDTQYF.

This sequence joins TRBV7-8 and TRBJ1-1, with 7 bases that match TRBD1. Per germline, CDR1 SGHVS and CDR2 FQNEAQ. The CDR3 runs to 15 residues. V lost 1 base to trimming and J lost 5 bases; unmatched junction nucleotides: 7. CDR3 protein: CASSLEGQWGTEAFF. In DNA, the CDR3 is TGTGCCAGCAGCTTAGAGGGACAGTGGGGGACTGAAGCTTTCTTT.

Written as DNA, the CDR3 is TGCAGCGTTGACGACAGGGGACATGGCTACACCTTC. Its translation: CSVDDRGHGYTF. The chain uses TRBV29-1 and TRBJ1-2; 8 positions agree with TRBD1. The CDR3 runs 12 residues. Germline assignment: CDR1 SQVTM and CDR2 ANQGSEA. The V segment lost 3 bases and the J segment 6 bases; nucleotides outside the gene matches: 3.

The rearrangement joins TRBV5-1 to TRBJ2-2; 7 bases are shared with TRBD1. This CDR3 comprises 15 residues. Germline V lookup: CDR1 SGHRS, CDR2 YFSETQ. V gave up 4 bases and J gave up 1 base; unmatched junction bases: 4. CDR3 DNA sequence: TGCGCCAGCAGCAGAAGGGACAGGAACACCGGGGAGCTGTTTTTT. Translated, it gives CASSRRDRNTGELFF.

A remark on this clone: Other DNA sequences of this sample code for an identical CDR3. The CDR3 nucleotides read TGTGCCAGCAGCCTGGGGACAGGCTCTGGAAACACCATATATTTT. Its translation is CASSLGTGSGNTIYF. The chain is built from TRBV7-2 and TRBJ1-3; 8 positions agree with TRBD1. The germline CDR1 and CDR2 sequences are SGHTA and FQGNSA. V was pared by 5 bases and J by 0 bases, with 3 bases of the junction left unmatched. The CDR3 is 15 amino acids.

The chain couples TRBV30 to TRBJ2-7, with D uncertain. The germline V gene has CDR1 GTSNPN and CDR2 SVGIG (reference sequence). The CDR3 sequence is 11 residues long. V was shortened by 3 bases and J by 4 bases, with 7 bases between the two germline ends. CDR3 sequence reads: CAWRSGYEQYF. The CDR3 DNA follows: TGTGCCTGGAGGTCCGGTTACGAGCAGTACTTC. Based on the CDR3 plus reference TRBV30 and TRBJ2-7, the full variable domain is SQTIHQWPATLVQPVGSPLSLECTVEGTSNPNLYWYRQAAGRGLQLLFYSVGIGQISSEVPQNLSASRPQDRQFILSSKKLLLSDSGFYLCAWRSGYEQYFGPGTRLTVT.

In DNA form, the CDR3 reads TGTGCCAGCAGCCAAGATTTAGGCGGTAGCACAGATACGCAGTATTTT. This codes for CASSQDLGGSTDTQYF. V gene TRBV3-1 (or the pseudogene TRBV3-2) combines with J gene TRBJ2-3; D is unresolved. Per germline, CDR1 LGHDT and CDR2 YNNKEL (reference sequence). The CDR3 runs 16 residues. V lost 0 bases and J 0 bases, leaving 10 bases between the germline ends.

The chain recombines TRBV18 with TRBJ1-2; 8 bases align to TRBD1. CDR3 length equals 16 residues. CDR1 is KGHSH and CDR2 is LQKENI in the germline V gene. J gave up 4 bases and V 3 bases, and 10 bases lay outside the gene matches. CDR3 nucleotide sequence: TGTGCCAGCTCACCCCCGCAGGCAGGGGGCTTCTATGGCTACACCTTC. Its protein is CASSPPQAGGFYGYTF. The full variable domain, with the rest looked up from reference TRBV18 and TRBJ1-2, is NAGVMQNPRHLVRRRGQEARLRCSPMKGHSHVYWYRQLPEEGLKFMVYLQKENIIDESGMPKERFSAEFPKEGPSILRIQQVVRGDSAAYFCASSPPQAGGFYGYTFGSGTRLTVV.

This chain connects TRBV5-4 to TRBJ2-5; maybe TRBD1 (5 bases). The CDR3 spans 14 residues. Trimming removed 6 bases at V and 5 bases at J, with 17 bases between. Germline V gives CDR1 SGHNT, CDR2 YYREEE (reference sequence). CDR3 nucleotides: TGTGCCAGCACCCGGGCAGGGCCGCCGGAGACCCAGTACTTC. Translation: CASTRAGPPETQYF.

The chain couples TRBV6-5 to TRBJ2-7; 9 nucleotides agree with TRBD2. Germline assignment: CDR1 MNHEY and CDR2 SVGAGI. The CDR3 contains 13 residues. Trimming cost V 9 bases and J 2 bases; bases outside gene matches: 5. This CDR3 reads CASEAGGTYEQYF. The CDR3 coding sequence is TGTGCCAGTGAAGCGGGGGGAACCTACGAGCAGTACTTC.